This entry lists 27 T cell receptor beta chains sequenced from one sample in a study of PD-1 blockade in classical Hodgkin lymphoma. Each and every patient relapsed after autologous stem cell transplantation, and patients got differing brentuximab vedotin exposure. The assay was immunoSEQ multiplex PCR, and TCRdb's table has in-frame clones only and misses some. This repertoire shows approximately 18,000 clones, approximately 68% found once; its top ten account for around 8%. The material sequenced was peripheral blood mononuclear cells (PBMCs), taken before the second cycle of nivolumab. The receptors were gathered from a human donor with classical Hodgkin lymphoma.

The rearrangement uses TRBV6-1 and TRBJ1-2; tentative D call: TRBD1 (6 bases). Germline loops: CDR1 MNHNS, CDR2 SASEGT. This CDR3 has 15 amino acids. V gave up 2 bases and J gave up 6 bases, with 16 bases separating them. In DNA, the CDR3 is TGTGCCAGCAGTGAAATACAGGGAACCAGGGATGGCTACACCTTC. This sequence encodes CASSEIQGTRDGYTF.

V and J are TRBV6-5 and TRBJ1-2; maybe TRBD1 (5 bases). Germline CDR1 MNHEY, CDR2 SVGAGI. V shed 2 bases and J shed 2 bases, with 9 bases lying between them. The CDR3 has 14 amino acids. CDR3 sequence (DNA): TGTGCCAGCAGTTACGGGGGTTTCAACTATGGCTACACCTTC. Its translation: CASSYGGFNYGYTF.

The V call is TRBV6-5, the J call TRBJ1-6, with D perhaps matching TRBD1 (6 bases). This CDR3 region has 16 residues. From germline, CDR1 is MNHEY and CDR2 SVGAGI. V lost 4 bases to trimming and J lost 8 bases, with 18 bases between them. The CDR3 nucleotides read TGTGCCAGCAGTTTGGACAGTCTCAACAAGTATTCACCCCTCCACTTT. Translating it yields CASSLDSLNKYSPLHF.

The genes are TRBV10-3 and TRBJ2-7, with D maybe TRBD1 (5 bases). CDR3 length: 16 amino acids. Germline values: CDR1 ENHRY, CDR2 SYGVKD. Trimming cost V 2 bases and J 5 bases, with 19 bases left between them. The CDR3 here is CAISEGVGQGSHEQYF. DNA of the CDR3: TGTGCCATCAGTGAGGGGGTCGGGCAGGGTTCCCACGAGCAGTACTTC.

Judged by abundance, this clone is medium-sized. The CDR3 reads CASTVGASNYGYTF. DNA for the CDR3: TGTGCCAGTACGGTCGGCGCTTCAAACTATGGCTACACCTTC. The chain recombines TRBV10-3 with TRBJ1-2, with D unresolved. Trimming took 10 bases from V and 2 from J, leaving 17 bases between them. This CDR3 region has 14 residues. Germline assignment: CDR1 ENHRY and CDR2 SYGVKD.

The CDR3 DNA is TGTGCCAGTAGTTTTGACAGCCAGAGCTCCTACGAGCAGTACTTC. It codes for CASSFDSQSSYEQYF. The chain combines TRBV19 with TRBJ2-7; a possible D gene is TRBD1 (5 bases). The CDR3 runs to 15 residues. V lost 5 bases and J lost 0, with 14 bases in between. Germline CDR1 reads LNHDA; CDR2 reads SQIVND (reference sequence).

This clone was counted once. V and J are TRBV15 and TRBJ2-3; 13 bases line up with TRBD2. The CDR3 runs to 17 residues. The V and J ends lost 2 bases and 2 bases, in that order; junction bases with no gene match: 4. The germline V gene encodes CDR1 LNHNV and CDR2 YYDKDF (reference sequence). The DNA of the CDR3 is TGTGCCACCAGCAGAAGGACTAGCGGGAGAGTCACAGATACGCAGTATTTT. This encodes CATSRRTSGRVTDTQYF. The whole variable domain, remainder taken from reference TRBV15 and TRBJ2-3, is DAMVIQNPRYQVTQFGKPVTLSCSQTLNHNVMYWYQQKSSQAPKLLFHYYDKDFNNEADTPDNFQSRRPNTSFCFLDIRSPGLGDTAMYLCATSRRTSGRVTDTQYFGPGTRLTVL.

The chain recombines TRBV5-1 with TRBJ1-1; the D gene is possibly TRBD1 (6 bases). V was cut by 4 bases and J by 4 bases, with 17 bases left in between. Germline-derived CDR1 and CDR2 are SGHRS and YFSETQ. The CDR3 covers 15 residues. The CDR3 protein is CASSATRGATTEAFF. As DNA, the CDR3 is TGCGCCAGCAGCGCGACCCGGGGGGCCACCACTGAAGCTTTCTTT.

This chain joins TRBV5-4 and TRBJ2-7; D gene ambiguous. V dropped 4 bases and J dropped 2 bases, with 10 bases sitting between them. The CDR3 extends over 13 amino acids. Per germline, CDR1 SGHNT and CDR2 YYREEE (reference sequence). DNA for the CDR3: TGTGCCAGCAGCGCCGACGGAGCCTACGAGCAGTACTTC. Translation: CASSADGAYEQYF.

The J gene is TRBJ2-3, the V gene TRBV29-1, with TRBD2 identical over 7 bases. The CDR3 covers 13 residues. Per the germline V gene, CDR1 is SQVTM and CDR2 is ANQGSEA. Trimming at V came to 6 bases and at J to 2 bases, leaving 5 bases not matched to a gene. The DNA for the CDR3 is TGCAGCGTCGAGCGGGAAGACACAGATACGCAGTATTTT. Translation: CSVEREDTDTQYF.

This rearrangement joins TRBV29-1 to TRBJ1-2; D perhaps matches TRBD1 (6 bases). Germline V gene data show CDR1 as SQVTM and CDR2 as ANQGSEA. CDR3 length: 13 residues. Trimming left V 6 bases short and J 4 bases short, with 15 bases between. CDR3 bases: TGCAGCGTCTTCCGGGGGCTACTCTATGGCTACACCTTC. This sequence encodes CSVFRGLLYGYTF.

This clone has a handful of counts. The chain employs TRBV14 and TRBJ2-1; tentative D call: TRBD2 (6 bases). Germline loops: CDR1 SGHDN, CDR2 FVKESK. V was trimmed by 4 bases and J by 9 bases, leaving 13 bases between them. The CDR3 consists of 13 residues. The CDR3 region has the DNA TGTGCCAGCAGCCTAAGTCTGGGGGGTGAGCAGTTCTTC. The encoded protein is CASSLSLGGEQFF.

By proportion, this clone is medium-sized. The chain employs TRBV15 and TRBJ1-3; D ambiguous. The CDR3 is 18 residues long. Germline-derived CDR1 and CDR2 are LNHNV and YYDKDF (reference sequence). V lost 2 bases and J lost 0, with 17 bases in between. The CDR3 spells CATSRSRDLVSSGNTIYF. CDR3 coding DNA: TGTGCCACCAGCAGATCCCGCGACCTAGTGAGCTCTGGAAACACCATATATTTT.

The chain carries TRBV7-9 and TRBJ1-2; D gene uncertain. Per germline, CDR1 SEHNR and CDR2 FQNEAQ (reference sequence). This CDR3 has 13 residues. With 1 base removed from V and 8 bases from J, the gap between germline ends came to 11 bases. This chain's CDR3 is CASSLGRTGGYTF. CDR3 nucleotides: TGTGCCAGCAGCTTAGGCAGGACGGGCGGCTACACCTTC.

The chain employs TRBV4-1 and TRBJ2-1; no firm D call. There are 14 residues in the CDR3. From germline, CDR1 is MGHRA and CDR2 YSYEKL. Trimming left V 4 bases short and J 7 bases short, with 14 bases between. CDR3 nucleotides: TGCGCCAGCAGCCGGGGTGTAGGACCGAATGAGCAGTTCTTC. Translated, it gives CASSRGVGPNEQFF.

The count of this clone is one. This sequence joins TRBV15 and TRBJ1-4; no clear D gene. CDR3 length: 15 amino acids. Trimming pared 4 bases from V and 0 bases from J, leaving 9 bases between. CDR1 is LNHNV and CDR2 is YYDKDF in the germline V gene (reference sequence). The CDR3 reads CATSTLVSTNEKLFF. The CDR3 region has the DNA TGTGCCACCAGCACCCTAGTGTCAACTAATGAAAAACTGTTTTTT.

V and J are TRBV18 and TRBJ2-5; 8 bases are a match to TRBD1. The CDR3 sequence is 15 residues long. V lost 2 bases, J lost 5 bases, and 7 bases stayed unmatched. Per the germline V gene, CDR1 is KGHSH and CDR2 is LQKENI. CDR3 residues: CASSPYQGARETQYF. The CDR3 nucleotides are TGTGCCAGCTCACCATACCAGGGGGCGCGGGAGACCCAGTACTTC. Based on the CDR3 plus reference TRBV18 and TRBJ2-5, the full variable domain is NAGVMQNPRHLVRRRGQEARLRCSPMKGHSHVYWYRQLPEEGLKFMVYLQKENIIDESGMPKERFSAEFPKEGPSILRIQQVVRGDSAAYFCASSPYQGARETQYFGPGTRLLVL.

The rearrangement joins TRBV18 to TRBJ1-5, with D uncertain. Looked up from germline, CDR1 is KGHSH and CDR2 is LQKENI. Between the trimmed V and J ends, which lost 2 bases and 0 bases, there was a span of 5 bases. This CDR3 is built from 14 residues. DNA for the CDR3: TGTGCCAGCTCACCAGAGCATAGCAATCAGCCCCAGCATTTT. This translates into CASSPEHSNQPQHF. The full variable domain, with the rest looked up from reference TRBV18 and TRBJ1-5, is NAGVMQNPRHLVRRRGQEARLRCSPMKGHSHVYWYRQLPEEGLKFMVYLQKENIIDESGMPKERFSAEFPKEGPSILRIQQVVRGDSAAYFCASSPEHSNQPQHFGDGTRLSIL.

This chain joins TRBV9 and TRBJ2-1, with 9 bases that match TRBD1. The CDR3 length is 16 residues. The V and J ends lost 0 bases and 8 bases, in that order; junction bases with no gene match: 9. CDR1 is SGDLS, CDR2 YYNGEE, per germline. The CDR3 region is CASSVVRGQGFHEQFF. In DNA form, the CDR3 reads TGTGCCAGCAGCGTAGTGAGGGGACAGGGATTCCATGAGCAGTTCTTC.

The chain is built from TRBV11-2 and TRBJ2-7; D is unclear. This CDR3 is built from 13 residues. The V gene's germline CDR1 is SGHAT and CDR2 FQNNGV. Trimming took 1 base from V and 3 from J, leaving 7 bases between them. The CDR3 here is CASSLAPNYEQYF. The CDR3 DNA is TGTGCCAGCAGCTTAGCTCCAAACTACGAGCAGTACTTC.

The J gene is TRBJ1-1, the V gene TRBV10-3, with TRBD1 matching over 8 bases. Trimming removed 2 bases from V and 1 base from J; junction bases left unmatched: 3. The germline gives CDR1 ENHRY, CDR2 SYGVKD. The CDR3 spans 15 residues. For the CDR3, the DNA is TGTGCCATCAGTGAGGAAGGACAGGGGAACACTGAAGCTTTCTTT. Protein: CAISEEGQGNTEAFF.

The V gene is TRBV6-6, the J gene TRBJ1-5, with a tentative D call TRBD1 (5 bases). Trimming removed 6 bases from V and 2 bases from J, with 11 bases in between. Germline lookup yields CDR1 MNHNY and CDR2 SVGAGI (reference sequence). The CDR3 contains 14 residues. CDR3 DNA: TGTGCCAGCAGCTCAGGGTTTGGCAATCAGCCCCAGCATTTT. It specifies CASSSGFGNQPQHF.

This clone was observed once. In DNA form, the CDR3 reads TGTGCCAGCAGCCTTCGACAGGGATCCACAGATACGCAGTATTTT. It specifies CASSLRQGSTDTQYF. This chain uses TRBV9 with TRBJ2-3; the match to TRBD1 covers 7 bases. Germline lookup yields CDR1 SGDLS and CDR2 YYNGEE. V lost 4 bases and J lost 2; bases outside the gene matches: 7. The CDR3 loop spans 15 amino acids.

The genes are TRBV27 and TRBJ2-3; TRBD2 might be the D (6 bases). V was clipped by 7 bases and J by 4 bases, with 27 bases between them. From germline, CDR1 is MNHEY and CDR2 SMNVEV (reference sequence). CDR3 length: 18 amino acids. In nucleotides, the CDR3 is TGTGCCAGCACCTCAGGGCCGGGACTTTCTGGACCTGCAGATACGCAGTATTTT. It yields the protein CASTSGPGLSGPADTQYF.

CDR3 nucleotides: TGCGCCAGCAGGTTAGCGGGAGTGAGAGATACGCAGTATTTT. This translates into CASRLAGVRDTQYF. The chain carries TRBV5-1 and TRBJ2-3; 9 bases align to TRBD2. This CDR3 spans 14 amino acids. Germline V gene lookup returns CDR1 SGHRS and CDR2 YFSETQ. Trimming removed 5 bases from V and 5 bases from J; junction bases left unmatched: 6.

The V gene is TRBV5-1, the J gene TRBJ2-3; 15 nucleotides agree with TRBD2. The germline V gene encodes CDR1 SGHRS and CDR2 YFSETQ. The length of the CDR3 is 17 residues. V was clipped by 4 bases and J by 4 bases; unmatched bases: 7. Written as DNA, the CDR3 is TGCGCCAGCAGCCCCGACGGACTAGCGGGAGGGGCAGATACGCAGTATTTT. It translates to CASSPDGLAGGADTQYF.

V usage is TRBV28 and J usage is TRBJ2-7; D might be TRBD2 (6 bases). From germline, CDR1 is MDHEN and CDR2 SYDVKM. V lost 2 bases to trimming and J lost 7 bases, with 21 bases between them. The CDR3 has 16 residues. CDR3 in amino acids: CASSLRGAVGSREQYF. The CDR3 DNA reads TGTGCCAGCAGTTTAAGGGGTGCCGTCGGGAGTAGGGAGCAGTACTTC.